The 7 T cell receptor beta chains reported below all come from one sample, sequenced in a study of CD4 T cells in relation to SARS-CoV-2 and coronaviruses. Produced via immunoSEQ multiplex PCR; TCRdb's table is partial and in-frame only. The profile shows roughly 20,000 clones, roughly 77% of them singletons. CD4+ T cells from unexposed donors were obtained before the COVID-19 pandemic (2011-2018). Isolation of CD4+ T cells took place after about 10 days in culture. Their recognized antigens are unknown. The sequencing input was CD4+ T cells from PBMCs, cultured in vitro. The source of these receptors is a human donor in good health.

This chain uses TRBV5-1 with TRBJ2-1, with no clear D. Deletions cut 4 bases from V and 0 bases from J, with 11 bases between. The CDR3 is 15 residues long. Germline V lookup: CDR1 SGHRS, CDR2 YFSETQ. CDR3 loop: CASSATTSSYNEQFF. The CDR3 DNA reads TGCGCCAGCAGCGCAACAACGAGCTCCTACAATGAGCAGTTCTTC.

The chain has TRBV5-1 and TRBJ2-6, with 9 bases aligning to TRBD1. Germline lookup yields CDR1 SGHRS and CDR2 YFSETQ. V lost 4 bases and J lost 0; bases outside the gene matches: 2. The CDR3 is 16 amino acids. The CDR3 here is CASSRTGVSGANVLTF. The CDR3 DNA is TGCGCCAGCAGCCGGACAGGGGTCTCTGGGGCCAACGTCCTGACTTTC.

The J gene is TRBJ1-2, the V gene TRBV27; no reliable D call. CDR3 length: 14 amino acids. V gave up 4 bases and J gave up 5 bases, with 14 bases separating them. In germline, CDR1 is MNHEY, CDR2 SMNVEV (reference sequence). CDR3 in amino acids: CASSSGRRRYGYTF. CDR3 sequence (DNA): TGTGCCAGCAGTTCTGGCAGGCGGAGGTATGGCTACACCTTC.

The chain uses TRBV27 and TRBJ2-6; D is undetermined. The V and J ends lost 0 bases and 3 bases respectively, with 6 bases between them. This CDR3 spans 15 amino acids. The germline V gene encodes CDR1 MNHEY and CDR2 SMNVEV (reference sequence). As DNA, the CDR3 is TGTGCCAGCAGTTTATCAGGGATTGGGGCCAACGTCCTGACTTTC. Translation: CASSLSGIGANVLTF.

The chain links TRBV6-1 to TRBJ2-7, with 14 bases that match TRBD2. CDR1 MNHNS and CDR2 SASEGT come from the germline V gene. This CDR3 region has 16 residues. The junction had 7 bases not matched to a gene; V was cut back by 4 bases and J by 5 bases. Here the CDR3 DNA reads TGTGCCAGCAGTGCAGGGACTAGCGGGAGCGGGAACGAGCAGTACTTC. Its protein product is CASSAGTSGSGNEQYF.

The V and J genes are TRBV19 and TRBJ2-1; possible D gene TRBD1, 6 bases. The V gene lost 5 bases and the J gene lost 5 bases, with 13 bases spanning the gap. The CDR3 loop spans 14 amino acids. Germline CDR1 reads LNHDA; CDR2 reads SQIVND (reference sequence). Here the CDR3 reads CASSLTGTHNEQFF. Here the CDR3 DNA reads TGTGCCAGTAGTCTCACAGGGACCCACAATGAGCAGTTCTTC. The full variable domain, completed using reference TRBV19 and TRBJ2-1, is DGGITQSPKYLFRKEGQNVTLSCEQNLNHDAMYWYRQDPGQGLRLIYYSQIVNDFQKGDIAEGYSVSREKKESFPLTVTSAQKNPTAFYLCASSLTGTHNEQFFGPGTRLTVL.

The CDR3 spells CASSQGGRSAEAFF. Here the CDR3 DNA reads TGTGCCAGCAGCCAAGGGGGGCGGTCGGCTGAAGCTTTCTTT. This chain connects TRBV3-1 (or the pseudogene TRBV3-2) to TRBJ1-1; weak D call: TRBD1 (6 bases). Germline-derived CDR1 and CDR2 are LGHDT and YNNKEL (reference sequence). This CDR3 has 14 residues. Trimming took 1 base from V and 6 from J, leaving 12 bases between them.